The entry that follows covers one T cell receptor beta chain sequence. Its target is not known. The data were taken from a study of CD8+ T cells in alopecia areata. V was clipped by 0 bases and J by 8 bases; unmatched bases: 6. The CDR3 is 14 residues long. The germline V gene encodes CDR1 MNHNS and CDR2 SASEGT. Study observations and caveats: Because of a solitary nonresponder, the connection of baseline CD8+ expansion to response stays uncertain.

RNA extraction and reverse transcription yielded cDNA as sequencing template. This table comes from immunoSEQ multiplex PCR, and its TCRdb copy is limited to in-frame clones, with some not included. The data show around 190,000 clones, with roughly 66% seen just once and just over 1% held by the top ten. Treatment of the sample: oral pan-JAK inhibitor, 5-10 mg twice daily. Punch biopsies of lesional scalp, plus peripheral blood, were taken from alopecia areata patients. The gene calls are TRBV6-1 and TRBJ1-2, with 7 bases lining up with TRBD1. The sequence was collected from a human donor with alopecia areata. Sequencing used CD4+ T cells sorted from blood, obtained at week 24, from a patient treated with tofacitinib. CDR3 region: CASSEATGIEGYTF. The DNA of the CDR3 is TGTGCCAGCAGTGAAGCGACAGGGATCGAGGGCTACACCTTC.